This entry concerns a single T cell receptor beta chain. The protocol was immunoSEQ multiplex PCR, while the TCRdb copy is restricted to in-frame clones and leaves out a portion. This table holds some 20,000 clones, around 90% found once. This entry belongs to a study of T cells in localized non-small cell lung cancer. The CDR3 spans 16 residues. J lost 0 bases, V lost 1 base, and 3 bases had no gene match. Germline loops: CDR1 SEHNR, CDR2 FQNEAQ (reference sequence). The source of this sequence is a woman aged 40 to 75 with stage I lung adenocarcinoma. The chain joins TRBV7-9 to TRBJ1-5, with TRBD1 matching over 7 bases. The specimen comprised peripheral blood, sampled before any cancer treatment. In DNA, the CDR3 is TGTGCCAGCAGCTTAGGAACAGGGGATAGCAATCAGCCCCAGCATTTT. Translation: CASSLGTGDSNQPQHF.